Listed below are T cell receptor beta chains from one sample, sequenced in a study of blood T cells in healthy people across ages. TCRdb independently ran MiXCR on the 5' RACE reads; one entry per CDR3 protein. The table lists around 1.1 million distinct CDR3 sequences, 35% to 40% of them singletons. Source material: blood. Source of these receptors: a man aged 18 to 29 in good health. Each CDR3 is given with its conserved first and last residue. A D gene is named only where the DNA matches it firmly. Expanded clones get a size class; other rows say once, few or many, or leave the size out.

abundance: few
d_gene: -
v_gene: TRBV29-1
j_gene: TRBJ2-7
CDR3aa: CSVESGSYEQYF
CDR3nt: TGCAGCGTTGAGTCGGGCTCCTACGAGCAGTACTTC

abundance: few
d_gene: TRBD1
v_gene: TRBV9
j_gene: TRBJ1-2
CDR3aa: CASSSMDRGDGYTF
CDR3nt: TGTGCCAGCAGCTCGATGGACAGGGGGGATGGCTACACCTTC

abundance: -
d_gene: -
v_gene: TRBV9
j_gene: TRBJ1-2
CDR3aa: CASSVEAGAENYGYTF
CDR3nt: TGTGCCAGCAGCGTAGAGGCAGGGGCTGAGAACTATGGCTACACCTTC

abundance: few
d_gene: -
v_gene: TRBV2
j_gene: TRBJ1-2
CDR3aa: CASIGVEGANYGYTF
CDR3nt: TGTGCCAGCATTGGTGTTGAGGGGGCTAACTATGGCTACACCTTC

abundance: once
d_gene: -
v_gene: TRBV20-1
j_gene: TRBJ2-5
CDR3aa: CSAPGVPQETQYF
CDR3nt: TGCAGTGCTCCCGGGGTCCCCCAAGAGACCCAGTACTTC

abundance: few
d_gene: TRBD2
v_gene: TRBV28
j_gene: TRBJ2-3
CDR3aa: CASSSRGVDTDTQYF
CDR3nt: TGTGCCAGCAGTTCGCGGGGGGTGGACACAGATACGCAGTATTTT

abundance: few
d_gene: -
v_gene: TRBV10-2
j_gene: TRBJ1-2
CDR3aa: CASSEPSGANRGYTF
CDR3nt: TGCGCCAGCAGTGAGCCCTCTGGGGCAAACCGGGGCTACACCTTC

abundance: -
d_gene: -
v_gene: TRBV4-2
j_gene: TRBJ2-1
CDR3aa: CASSQDASLTGVNEQFF
CDR3nt: TGTGCCAGCAGCCAAGATGCATCTCTAACGGGGGTCAATGAGCAGTTCTTC

abundance: -
d_gene: -
v_gene: TRBV7-9
j_gene: TRBJ2-1
CDR3aa: CASSLGGRAEFF
CDR3nt: TGTGCCAGCAGCTTAGGGGGACGAGCTGAGTTCTTC

abundance: -
d_gene: -
v_gene: TRBV7-8
j_gene: TRBJ1-5
CDR3aa: CASSLAFRGRDQPQHF
CDR3nt: TGTGCCAGCAGCTTAGCGTTTAGAGGGAGGGATCAGCCCCAGCATTTT

abundance: few
d_gene: -
v_gene: TRBV6-4
j_gene: TRBJ2-7
CDR3aa: CASRSSASSYEQYF
CDR3nt: TGTGCCAGCAGATCTAGCGCTAGCTCCTACGAGCAGTACTTC

abundance: once
d_gene: -
v_gene: TRBV7-9
j_gene: TRBJ1-2
CDR3aa: CASRRDGVYGYTF
CDR3nt: TGTGCCAGCAGAAGGGACGGAGTATATGGCTACACCTTC

abundance: few
d_gene: TRBD1
v_gene: TRBV6-6
j_gene: TRBJ1-6
CDR3aa: CASRGTGALYNSPLHF
CDR3nt: TGTGCCAGCAGGGGGACAGGAGCCCTCTATAATTCACCCCTCCACTTT

abundance: -
d_gene: -
v_gene: TRBV7-9
j_gene: TRBJ2-3
CDR3aa: CASSLTQGGTDTQYF
CDR3nt: TGTGCCAGCAGCTTAACCCAGGGGGGTACAGATACGCAGTATTTT

abundance: few
d_gene: -
v_gene: TRBV28
j_gene: TRBJ2-7
CDR3aa: CATSVSRLSYEQYF
CDR3nt: TGTGCCACCAGCGTCAGTCGACTCTCCTACGAGCAGTACTTC

abundance: many
d_gene: -
v_gene: TRBV20-1
j_gene: TRBJ2-1
CDR3aa: CSARPPGPSSYNEQFF
CDR3nt: TGCAGTGCTAGACCCCCAGGGCCCAGCTCCTACAATGAGCAGTTCTTC

abundance: -
d_gene: TRBD2
v_gene: TRBV28
j_gene: TRBJ2-2
CDR3aa: CASRFSGGETGELFF
CDR3nt: TGTGCCAGCAGGTTCTCTGGGGGGGAGACCGGGGAGCTGTTTTTT

abundance: -
d_gene: -
v_gene: TRBV4-1
j_gene: TRBJ2-6
CDR3aa: CASSQDRLRKSHGANVLTF
CDR3nt: TGCGCCAGCAGCCAAGATAGATTGCGGAAGAGTCATGGGGCCAACGTCCTGACTTTC

abundance: few
d_gene: -
v_gene: TRBV10-3
j_gene: TRBJ2-1
CDR3aa: CAISEGRTGNEQFF
CDR3nt: TGTGCCATCAGTGAGGGGAGGACCGGGAATGAGCAGTTCTTC

abundance: few
d_gene: -
v_gene: TRBV6-6
j_gene: TRBJ1-2
CDR3aa: CASSLAPGGYGYTF
CDR3nt: TGTGCCAGCTCCCTTGCCCCCGGTGGCTATGGCTACACCTTC

abundance: -
d_gene: -
v_gene: TRBV5-1
j_gene: TRBJ2-1
CDR3aa: CASSLDPGRGDNEQFF
CDR3nt: TGCGCCAGCAGCTTGGATCCTGGACGGGGCGACAATGAGCAGTTCTTC

abundance: -
d_gene: -
v_gene: TRBV12-3/TRBV12-4
j_gene: TRBJ1-2
CDR3aa: CASRLYGGYTF
CDR3nt: TGTGCCAGCAGACTGTACGGTGGCTACACCTTC

abundance: -
d_gene: -
v_gene: TRBV4-2
j_gene: TRBJ2-1
CDR3aa: CASSQDLKRRYNEQFF
CDR3nt: TGTGCCAGCAGCCAAGATCTTAAGCGGAGGTACAATGAGCAGTTCTTC

abundance: once
d_gene: TRBD1
v_gene: TRBV5-1
j_gene: TRBJ1-1
CDR3aa: CASSSTGGLMNTEAFF
CDR3nt: TGCGCCAGCAGCTCCACAGGGGGGTTAATGAACACTGAAGCTTTCTTT

abundance: -
d_gene: TRBD1
v_gene: TRBV7-8
j_gene: TRBJ2-7
CDR3aa: CASSLQGQGSYEQYF
CDR3nt: TGTGCCAGCAGCTTACAAGGACAGGGTTCCTACGAGCAGTACTTC

abundance: -
d_gene: TRBD1
v_gene: TRBV7-9
j_gene: TRBJ2-1
CDR3aa: CASSLEGTGGLLYNEQFF
CDR3nt: TGTGCCAGCAGCTTAGAGGGGACAGGGGGGCTACTCTACAATGAGCAGTTCTTC

abundance: -
d_gene: -
v_gene: TRBV5-1
j_gene: TRBJ2-7
CDR3aa: CASSLGSLVYEQYF
CDR3nt: TGCGCCAGCAGCTTGGGGAGCCTGGTCTACGAGCAGTACTTC

abundance: once
d_gene: -
v_gene: TRBV4-1
j_gene: TRBJ2-3
CDR3aa: CASSQEASVGTDTQYF
CDR3nt: TGCGCCAGCAGCCAAGAAGCTAGCGTTGGTACAGATACGCAGTATTTT

abundance: -
d_gene: TRBD1
v_gene: TRBV9
j_gene: TRBJ1-1
CDR3aa: CASLTPGQGEAFF
CDR3nt: TGTGCCAGCCTAACCCCGGGACAGGGGGAAGCTTTCTTT

abundance: -
d_gene: -
v_gene: TRBV6-6
j_gene: TRBJ2-3
CDR3aa: CASSYEGDTDTQYF
CDR3nt: TGTGCCAGCAGTTACGAGGGAGACACAGATACGCAGTATTTT

abundance: -
d_gene: -
v_gene: TRBV5-1
j_gene: TRBJ1-4
CDR3aa: CASSLGDGFPANEKLFF
CDR3nt: TGCGCCAGCAGCTTAGGAGACGGTTTTCCGGCTAATGAAAAACTGTTTTTT

abundance: -
d_gene: -
v_gene: TRBV11-2
j_gene: TRBJ2-4
CDR3aa: CASSDRGGDIQYF
CDR3nt: TGTGCCAGCAGTGACCGGGGCGGGGACATTCAGTACTTC

abundance: -
d_gene: TRBD2
v_gene: TRBV4-2
j_gene: TRBJ2-7
CDR3aa: CASSQDTSGGANEQYF
CDR3nt: TGTGCCAGCAGCCAAGATACGAGCGGGGGGGCTAATGAGCAGTACTTC

abundance: -
d_gene: -
v_gene: TRBV18
j_gene: TRBJ1-1
CDR3aa: CASSLSSSNTEAFF
CDR3nt: TGTGCCAGCTCACTCTCCTCCTCGAACACTGAAGCTTTCTTT

abundance: few
d_gene: TRBD1
v_gene: TRBV7-8
j_gene: TRBJ2-7
CDR3aa: CASSLDGQGIYEQYF
CDR3nt: TGTGCCAGCAGCTTAGATGGACAGGGGATCTACGAGCAGTACTTC

abundance: -
d_gene: TRBD1
v_gene: TRBV4-3
j_gene: TRBJ2-1
CDR3aa: CASSQDGTGTYNEQFF
CDR3nt: TGCGCCAGCAGCCAAGATGGGACAGGCACCTACAATGAGCAGTTCTTC

abundance: few
d_gene: -
v_gene: TRBV25-1
j_gene: TRBJ2-7
CDR3aa: CASSRGGSTYEQYF
CDR3nt: TGTGCCAGCAGCAGAGGGGGTTCAACCTACGAGCAGTACTTC